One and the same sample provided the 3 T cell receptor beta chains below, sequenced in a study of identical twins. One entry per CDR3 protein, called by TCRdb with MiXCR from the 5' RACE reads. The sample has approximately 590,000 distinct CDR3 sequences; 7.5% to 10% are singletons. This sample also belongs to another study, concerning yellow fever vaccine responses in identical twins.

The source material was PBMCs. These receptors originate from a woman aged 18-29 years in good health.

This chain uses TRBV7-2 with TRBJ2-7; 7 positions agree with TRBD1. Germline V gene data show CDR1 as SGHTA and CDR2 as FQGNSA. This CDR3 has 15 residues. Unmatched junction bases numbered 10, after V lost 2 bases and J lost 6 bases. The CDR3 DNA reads TGTGCCAGCAGCTTAAATACAGGGGAAGGCCGCGAGCAGTACTTC. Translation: CASSLNTGEGREQYF.

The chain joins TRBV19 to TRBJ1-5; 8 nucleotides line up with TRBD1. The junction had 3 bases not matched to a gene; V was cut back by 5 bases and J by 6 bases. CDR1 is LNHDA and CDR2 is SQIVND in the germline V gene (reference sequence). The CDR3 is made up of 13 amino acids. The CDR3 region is CASSEQGGQPQHF. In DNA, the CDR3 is TGTGCCAGTAGTGAACAGGGGGGTCAGCCCCAGCATTTT.

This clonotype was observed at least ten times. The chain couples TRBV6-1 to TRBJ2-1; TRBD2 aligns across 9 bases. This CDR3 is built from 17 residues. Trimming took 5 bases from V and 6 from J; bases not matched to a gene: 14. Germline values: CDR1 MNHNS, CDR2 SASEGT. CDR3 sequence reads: CASSRGWTSVTPNEQFF. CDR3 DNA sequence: TGTGCCAGCAGTCGGGGTTGGACTAGCGTGACCCCCAATGAGCAGTTCTTC.